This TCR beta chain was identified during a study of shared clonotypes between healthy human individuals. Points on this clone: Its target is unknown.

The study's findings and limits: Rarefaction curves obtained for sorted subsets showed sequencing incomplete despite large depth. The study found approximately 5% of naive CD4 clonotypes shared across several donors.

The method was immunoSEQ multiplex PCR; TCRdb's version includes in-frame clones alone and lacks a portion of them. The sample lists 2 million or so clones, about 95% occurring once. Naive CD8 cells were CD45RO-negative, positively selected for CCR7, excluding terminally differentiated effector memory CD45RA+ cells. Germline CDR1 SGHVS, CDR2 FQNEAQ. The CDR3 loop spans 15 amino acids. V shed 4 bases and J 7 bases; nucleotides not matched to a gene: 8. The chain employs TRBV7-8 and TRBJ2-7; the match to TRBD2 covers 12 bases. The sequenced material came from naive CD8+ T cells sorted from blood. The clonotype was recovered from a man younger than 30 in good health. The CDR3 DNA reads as TGTGCCAGCAGCTACTACGGACTAGCGGGAAATGAGCAGTACTTC. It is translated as CASSYYGLAGNEQYF.